This paragraph covers one T cell receptor beta chain sequence. Sequencing used immunoSEQ multiplex PCR; TCRdb keeps in-frame clones, though not all of them. The table records some 110,000 clones, approximately 90% of them present only once. The entry originates in a study of control samples from healthy donors and cancer patients. The CDR3 totals 14 residues. Germline-derived CDR1 and CDR2 are SGHTA and FQGTGA. V gave up 5 bases and J gave up 5 bases, with 12 bases separating them. This clonotype was obtained from a woman in her sixties or seventies in good health. The chain has TRBV7-3 and TRBJ2-2; TRBD1 is a possible D gene (7 bases). Input material: blood. CDR3 nucleotides: TGTGCCAGCAGCCCCAGGGGGGAAACCGGGGAGCTGTTTTTT. It codes for CASSPRGETGELFF. Full variable domain (outside the CDR3, taken from reference TRBV7-3 and TRBJ2-2): GAGVSQTPSNKVTEKGKYVELRCDPISGHTALYWYRQSLGQGPEFLIYFQGTGAADDSGLPNDRFFAVRPEGSVSTLKIQRTERGDSAVYLCASSPRGETGELFFGEGSRLTVL.